The present TCR beta chain was sequenced within a study of cytomegalovirus exposure and HLA in healthy donors (TCRdb year 2017). About the investigation overall: An earlier analysis of 587 of the donors reported 276 Gb of sequence data and 100 million to 130 million unique TCR beta sequences from 150 million to 200 million T cells. The study used immunosequencing to profile the T cell repertoires of around 600 subjects and linked those repertoires to cytomegalovirus serostatus. The study aimed to test whether signatures of past pathogen exposure could be identified by cataloging public T cell receptors. The study combined high-throughput TCR immunosequencing, statistical association of individual TCRs with disease status, and machine learning to predict cytomegalovirus infection status. Among the roughly 410 genotyped donors, around 81% belonged to the genetic ancestry cluster associated with self-reported Caucasian donors. Along with the roughly 670-subject first cohort, a separate validation cohort of 120 different subjects was used. In an earlier analysis of a few hundred of the donors, high-throughput TCR beta sequencing was used to judge whether each TCR beta V gene segment behaved as functional or pseudogenic. Rather than drawing on any new phenotypic data, the later analysis identified candidate immune exposures from TCR beta sequences and the way those sequences occurred across donors. Typing coverage differed by locus: A, B, C, DRB1 and DQB1 were typed in roughly 620-630 donors, DQA1 in 522, DPA1 in over 600, and DPB1 in 400 to 480. Alongside the repertoire data, information on donor age, sex, ethnicity and CMV serostatus was compiled. HLA typing included class I and class II loci at four-digit resolution. A later genetic analysis used genome-wide SNP genotypes for 398 of the 666 donors, treating that subset as a discovery cohort. Four or five DR-DQ haplotypes were handled as single units for association and clustering because linkage in the cohort was strong. An early release that covered more than 550 HLA-typed donors contained approximately 300 gigabases of sequencing data and tens of millions of unique TCR sequences. Among around 400 genotyped donors of the cohort, an average of roughly 230,000 unique TCR beta nucleotide sequences was sequenced per donor, of which about 19% were non-productive. A later analysis re-analyzed previously published TCR beta repertoires from approximately 700 donors and added high-resolution HLA genotyping to study TCR occurrence patterns. Every discovery cohort repertoire had been produced on one sequencing platform. General study outcomes and caveats: A later analysis found that most CMV-associated TCR beta chains appeared HLA-restricted, with HLA associations seemingly driven largely by CMV exposure. A later genetic analysis reported fewer N-insertions in productive TCRs among donors in an Asian-associated ancestry cluster than the approximately 670-donor mean. The classifier was reported to diagnose cytomegalovirus status with high specificity and sensitivity in both the original cohort and the validation cohort. In a later analysis, the rate of TCR association differed among HLA loci, with DRB1 alleles having the most associated TCRs and HLA-C alleles having the fewest. The sequencing pipeline was judged likely to have produced a cluster of highly shared sequence variants as a technical artifact. Sequencing depth was assumed to be roughly uniform across donors in the presence/absence analyses, though that assumption may not hold. Correlated functional status among segregating V segments might be attributable to linkage disequilibrium, but an unknown experimental factor could not be ruled out. For the cohort, immune exposure information was limited to CMV serostatus. Most TCR sequences were observed very rarely across donors, whereas some public TCRs were present in many individuals. Only TCR beta chains were sequenced in this cohort, and the absence of alpha or paired-chain data limited detectable features. Some IMGT-functional V segments, including TRBV6-2 and TRBV6-3, could not be distinguished by the 87-base-pair reads and were therefore excluded. Because counts were too low, roughly 17 rarely observed V segments, including chromosome 9 orphons, were left out of the earlier analysis of 500 to 750 of the donors. In a later analysis, around 17,000 TCR beta sequences were associated with specific HLA alleles at a false discovery rate of 0.05. A further reported finding was that TCR beta sequences accurately predicted the HLA-A and HLA-B alleles for most subjects in the first cohort. A few of the identified cytomegalovirus-associated TCR beta chains were confirmed in vitro to be specific for cytomegalovirus antigens. In a later analysis, HLA-associated TCR beta chains were found to be more clonally expanded and to have lower generation probabilities than equally common non-associated chains. In an earlier analysis of fewer than 700 of the donors, most TCR beta V segments appeared in productive rearrangements about 87% or about 30% of the time, broadly matching IMGT annotations. The study gave a list of 150 to 200 TCR beta chains associated with cytomegalovirus. Assigning TCR associations to individual alleles was difficult when HLA alleles, especially DR and DQ, strongly co-occurred. In a later analysis, several top co-occurrence clusters were reported to appear linked to parvovirus B19, influenza, CMV and Epstein-Barr virus. HLA typing was unavailable for some donors at each locus, so association tests used only the typed subset. According to the authors, the approach could potentially be generalized to other disease states and immunological phenotypes. In a later genetic analysis, a missense DCLRE1C variant was associated with V-gene and J-gene trimming of TCR beta chains, and the association was replicated in an independent cohort.

According to the germline V gene, CDR1 reads MGHRA and CDR2 reads YSYEKL. The CDR3 has 20 amino acids, counting the end cysteine and phenylalanine. Only the CDR3 portion is preserved as DNA: 60 bases, with reading frame beginning at the first base. The germline V and J ends show losses of 5 bases and 0 bases respectively, and no gene match explains 15 bases of the junction. The cohort consisted of 600 or so healthy bone marrow donors. At the time of sampling, every cohort member was nominally healthy, though immune exposures that went unrecorded were likely present. The donor was CMV seropositive and belonged to the group of a few hundred seropositive cohort members. Every donor gave a peripheral blood sample, and the peripheral blood mononuclear cells from that sample were used for TCR beta sequencing. The Qiagen DNeasy Blood Extraction Kit was used to extract genomic DNA from the blood cell samples.

Details on this clone: This clone's antigen is unknown. No much larger clone is present one base from it, and per-base qualities are unavailable.

The library was generated by the immunoSEQ multiplex PCR assay. For the multiplex PCR, a mixture combining 60 forward primers for TCR Vbeta segments and 13 reverse primers for TCR Jbeta segments was used. The CDR3 region of rearranged TCR beta genes was amplified from genomic DNA with a multiplex PCR assay. Amplified TCR beta libraries were sequenced as 87-base-pair reads on the Illumina HiSeq System. The authors' pipeline ran thus. A later analysis tallied approximately 87 million unique TCR beta chains across the 660 or so repertoires, and some 10 million of those chains were shared by two or more donors. Raw reads were error-corrected and collapsed into unique sequences with a nearest-neighbor algorithm that merged closely related sequences to remove PCR and sequencing errors. To assign V, D and J gene segments, CDR3 sequences were aligned to IMGT reference sequences. For a sequence to be retained, at least a six-nucleotide match to both a V gene segment and a J gene segment was required. A rearrangement was called productive if the CDR3 had no stop codons and remained in frame with V and J, and every other rearrangement was called non-productive. CDR3 was defined according to IMGT convention as the region running from the second conserved V-encoded cysteine to the conserved J-encoded phenylalanine. The earlier analysis of about 560 of the donors excluded any sequence lacking an unambiguous match to a single V gene segment. In an earlier analysis of approximately 590 of the donors, V segments were called functional above 56.7% productive rearrangements and were called segregating when the between-donor standard deviation exceeded 5%. A statistical classification framework was developed to diagnose cytomegalovirus status using the catalog of TCR beta chain sequences. In a later analysis, V and J genes were assigned by comparing TCR nucleotide sequences against IMGT/GENE-DB human TR gene sequences. A later analysis assigned CDR3 sequences and most-parsimonious VDJ recombination scenarios with the TCRdist pipeline. In a later analysis, each TCR beta chain was defined by its CDR3 amino acid sequence together with its V-gene family, and reads without a unique V-gene family were excluded. In a later analysis, approximately 590 highly shared, low-generation-probability nucleotide sequences were removed to address suspected cross-contamination and a sequencing artifact. A later analysis calculated a clonal expansion index for each public chain from normalized within-repertoire ranks of inferred template counts. A later analysis computed generation probabilities with a VDJ recombination model fitted to out-of-frame rearrangements, and checked the results against IGoR. In a later analysis, hypergeometric tests were used to score TCR-TCR, TCR-HLA and TCR-CMV co-occurrence, with a repertoire-size bias correction applied to TCR pairs. False discovery rates were estimated in a later analysis by permuting HLA or CMV assignments 20 times. A later analysis grouped co-occurring TCRs with DBSCAN, adding TCRdist sequence similarity when clustering within HLA-allele-positive subsets. Repertoires with fewer than 30,000 or more than 120,000 public chains were left out of co-occurrence clustering, as were about five repertoires with anomalous nucleotide sharing. Sourced from immuneACCESS, this table was stored by TCRdb with only in-frame sequences that have V and J called. A share of the clones is absent; for the studies checked, an unresolved V gene accounts for under half, and the remainder has no known explanation. The DNA gave D and trimming, while V, J and clone size come from that table. In this sample the table shows approximately 100,000 clones, around 70% of which occur a single time. The ten top clones hold about a tenth of the sample.

Sequenced material: PBMCs. The TCR originated in a middle-aged man in good health and CMV-seropositive. The sequence links TRBV4-1 to TRBJ2-1, with 11 bases matching TRBD2. The CDR3 protein is CASSSRLAGRIPISYNEQFF. The DNA is as follows: TGCGCCAGCAGCTCTCGACTAGCGGGGCGGATCCCTATCTCCTACAATGAGCAGTTCTTC.